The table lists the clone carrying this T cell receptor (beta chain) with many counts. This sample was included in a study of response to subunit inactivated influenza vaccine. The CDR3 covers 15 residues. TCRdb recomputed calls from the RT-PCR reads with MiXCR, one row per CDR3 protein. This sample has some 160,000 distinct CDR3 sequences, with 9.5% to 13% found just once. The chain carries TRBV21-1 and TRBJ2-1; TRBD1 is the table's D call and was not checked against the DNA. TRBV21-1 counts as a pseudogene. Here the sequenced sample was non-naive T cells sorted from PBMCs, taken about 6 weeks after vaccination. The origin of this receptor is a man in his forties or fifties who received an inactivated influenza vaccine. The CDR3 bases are TGTGCCAGCAGCAAAAATCAGGGGGCTGTCCATGAGCAGTTCTTC. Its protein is CASSKNQGAVHEQFF.